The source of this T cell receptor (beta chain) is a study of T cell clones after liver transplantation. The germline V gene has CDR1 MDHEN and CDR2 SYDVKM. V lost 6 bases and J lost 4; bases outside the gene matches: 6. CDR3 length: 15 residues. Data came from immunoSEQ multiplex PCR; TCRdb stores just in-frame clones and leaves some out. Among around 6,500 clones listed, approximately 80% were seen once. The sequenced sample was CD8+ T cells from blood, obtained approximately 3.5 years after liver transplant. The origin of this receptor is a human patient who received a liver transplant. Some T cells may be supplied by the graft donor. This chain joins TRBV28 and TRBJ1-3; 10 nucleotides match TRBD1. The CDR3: CASRPGQGFGNTIYF. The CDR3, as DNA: TGTGCCAGCAGGCCGGGACAGGGGTTCGGAAACACCATATATTTT.